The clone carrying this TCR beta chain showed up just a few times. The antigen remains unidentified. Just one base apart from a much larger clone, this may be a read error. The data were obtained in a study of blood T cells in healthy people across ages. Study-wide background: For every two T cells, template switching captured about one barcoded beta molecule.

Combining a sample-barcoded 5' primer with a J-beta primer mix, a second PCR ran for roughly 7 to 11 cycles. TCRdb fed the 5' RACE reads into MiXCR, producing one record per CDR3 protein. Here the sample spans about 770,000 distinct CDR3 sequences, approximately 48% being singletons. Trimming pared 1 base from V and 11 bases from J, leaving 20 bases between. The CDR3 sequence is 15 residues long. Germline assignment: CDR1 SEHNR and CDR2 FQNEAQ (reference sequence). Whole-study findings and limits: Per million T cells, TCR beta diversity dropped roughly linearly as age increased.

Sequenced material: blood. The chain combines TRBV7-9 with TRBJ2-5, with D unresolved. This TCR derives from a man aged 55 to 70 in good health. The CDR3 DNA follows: TGTGCCAGCAGCTTAGTGCAGGCACGGTACAATGAGCAGTACTTC. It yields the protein CASSLVQARYNEQYF.